The 13 T cell receptor beta chains presented below share a single source sample, sequenced in a study of OX40 agonist ivuxolimab in advanced cancers. TCRdb's copy holds only in-frame clones and misses some; the assay was immunoSEQ multiplex PCR. The repertoire includes 76,000 or so clones, roughly 85% of them detected once, and roughly 0.61% sits in the top ten. Sample: CD4+ or CD8+ T cells sorted from blood, taken in a trial of the OX40 agonist ivuxolimab. All receptors derive from an adult with an advanced solid tumor such as melanoma, head and neck, liver or kidney cancer.

The chain employs TRBV28 and TRBJ2-1; D possibly uses TRBD1 or TRBD2 (7 bases each). The CDR3 has 15 amino acids. Trimming pared 8 bases from V and 6 bases from J, leaving 20 bases between. Germline lookup yields CDR1 MDHEN and CDR2 SYDVKM. CDR3 sequence: CASPPQGGAGNEQFF. The CDR3 nucleotides are TGTGCCAGCCCACCTCAGGGGGGGGCGGGCAATGAGCAGTTCTTC.

The chain employs TRBV5-1 and TRBJ2-1, with 11 nucleotides matching TRBD2. The CDR3 totals 18 residues. The V gene's germline CDR1 is SGHRS and CDR2 YFSETQ. The J segment lost 8 bases and the V segment lost 6 bases, leaving 19 bases of the junction unmatched. The CDR3: CASKSWLAGGQRFDEQFF. The DNA for the CDR3 is TGCGCCAGCAAGTCCTGGCTAGCGGGGGGCCAACGATTCGATGAGCAGTTCTTC. The full variable domain, completed using reference TRBV5-1 and TRBJ2-1, is KAGVTQTPRYLIKTRGQQVTLSCSPISGHRSVSWYQQTPGQGLQFLFEYFSETQRNKGNFPGRFSGRQFSNSRSEMNVSTLELGDSALYLCASKSWLAGGQRFDEQFFGPGTRLTVL.

This clone was detected a few times. CDR3: CAIRMDRGTEAFF. Written as DNA, the CDR3 is TGTGCCATCAGGATGGACAGGGGCACTGAAGCTTTCTTT. The rearrangement links TRBV10-3 to TRBJ1-1, with 9 nucleotides matching TRBD1. With V trimmed by 6 bases and J by 4 bases, 3 bases remained unmatched. The CDR3 loop spans 13 amino acids. Germline V CDR1 and CDR2: ENHRY, SYGVKD.

This chain links TRBV11-2 with TRBJ2-1; D is undetermined. Germline loops: CDR1 SGHAT, CDR2 FQNNGV. The V end was cut by 5 bases, the J end by 0 bases, with 8 bases between. CDR3 length: 14 amino acids. The CDR3 DNA reads as TGTGCCAGCAGCCTCGGAAGCTCCTACAATGAGCAGTTCTTC. Amino acids: CASSLGSSYNEQFF.

DNA for the CDR3: TGTGCCAGCAGCCTCGCGGCGACAGGGTTCAATCAGCCCCAGCATTTT. Amino acid sequence: CASSLAATGFNQPQHF. V and J are TRBV7-4 and TRBJ1-5; 7 bases fit TRBD1. The CDR3 loop spans 16 amino acids. J was trimmed by 3 bases and V by 5 bases; bases with no gene match: 10. The germline gives CDR1 SGHVT, CDR2 SQSDAQ.

Only one count was recorded for this clone. This CDR3 reads CASSRGLADNTGELFF. In nucleotides, the CDR3 is TGTGCCAGCAGCAGAGGACTAGCGGATAACACCGGGGAGCTGTTTTTT. The V and J genes are TRBV11-1 and TRBJ2-2; 10 nucleotides agree with TRBD2. The CDR3 has 16 amino acids. Per germline, CDR1 SGHAT and CDR2 FQDESV (reference sequence). Germline trimming cut 5 bases from V and 2 bases from J; bases unmatched to any gene: 5.

The J gene is TRBJ1-3, the V gene TRBV4-3, with D possibly being TRBD1 (5 bases). The V end lost 0 bases, the J end lost 0 bases, and 6 bases lay between the germline ends. This CDR3 has 15 residues. Germline-derived CDR1 and CDR2 are LGHNA and YSLEER. The CDR3 region is CASSQDGTSGNTIYF. CDR3 DNA sequence: TGCGCCAGCAGCCAAGATGGGACCTCTGGAAACACCATATATTTT.

The sample holds a few counts of this clone. The chain employs TRBV4-2 and TRBJ2-2; the D call may be TRBD1 or TRBD2 (5 bases each). The V gene lost 1 base and the J gene lost 3 bases, with 12 bases spanning the gap. Germline CDR1 reads LGHNA; CDR2 reads YNFKEQ. The CDR3 extends over 16 amino acids. As DNA, the CDR3 is TGTGCCAGCAGCCAAGGGGGCGGGTGGGACACCGGGGAGCTGTTTTTT. Residues: CASSQGGGWDTGELFF.

The chain combines TRBV19 with TRBJ1-2; maybe TRBD1 (5 bases). The CDR3 runs 13 residues. The V and J ends lost 3 bases and 5 bases respectively, with 10 bases between them. Germline V lookup: CDR1 LNHDA, CDR2 SQIVND (reference sequence). The CDR3 DNA sequence: TGTGCCAGTAGTATCCAGGGAACGTATGGCTACACCTTC. Amino acid sequence: CASSIQGTYGYTF.

The V and J genes are TRBV7-2 and TRBJ1-5, with no clear D. Germline V gives CDR1 SGHTA, CDR2 FQGNSA. V was clipped by 5 bases and J by 0 bases, with 11 bases between them. The CDR3 loop spans 15 amino acids. CDR3 amino acids: CASSSTRNSNQPQHF. The CDR3, as DNA: TGTGCCAGCAGCAGTACAAGGAATAGCAATCAGCCCCAGCATTTT. The whole variable domain, remainder taken from reference TRBV7-2 and TRBJ1-5, is GAGVSQSPSNKVTEKGKDVELRCDPISGHTALYWYRQSLGQGLEFLIYFQGNSAPDKSGLPSDRFSAERTGGSVSTLTIQRTQQEDSAVYLCASSSTRNSNQPQHFGDGTRLSIL.

J is TRBJ2-1 and V is TRBV19; TRBD1 aligns across 7 bases. V lost 8 bases, J lost 6 bases, and 13 bases stayed unmatched. CDR3 size: 15 residues. The germline V gene has CDR1 LNHDA and CDR2 SQIVND (reference sequence). CDR3 nucleotide sequence: TGTGCCAGTGCAGAGGGGGCAGGGAGCATCAATGAGCAGTTCTTC. Translating gives CASAEGAGSINEQFF.

This sequence joins TRBV30 and TRBJ1-6; perhaps TRBD1 as D (6 bases). The CDR3 spans 17 residues. The V gene's germline CDR1 is GTSNPN and CDR2 SVGIG (reference sequence). V shed 1 base and J shed 6 bases, with 19 bases lying between them. DNA of the CDR3: TGTGCCTGGAGTGCGTACGGGGGGGGCTTATTTAATTCACCCCTCCACTTT. It codes for CAWSAYGGGLFNSPLHF. Variable domain in full (rest from reference TRBV30 and TRBJ1-6): SQTIHQWPATLVQPVGSPLSLECTVEGTSNPNLYWYRQAAGRGLQLLFYSVGIGQISSEVPQNLSASRPQDRQFILSSKKLLLSDSGFYLCAWSAYGGGLFNSPLHFGNGTRLTVT.

About this clone: The junction differs from germline at one of its ends, possibly a read error. The J gene is TRBJ2-5, the V gene TRBV4-1; 11 nucleotides line up with TRBD2. Germline values: CDR1 MGHRA, CDR2 YSYEKL. This CDR3 contains 15 residues. The CDR3 nucleotides are TGCGCCAGCAGCGCTCTAGCGGGGGGCCAAAAGACCCAGTACTTC. Protein sequence: CASSALAGGQKTQYF.